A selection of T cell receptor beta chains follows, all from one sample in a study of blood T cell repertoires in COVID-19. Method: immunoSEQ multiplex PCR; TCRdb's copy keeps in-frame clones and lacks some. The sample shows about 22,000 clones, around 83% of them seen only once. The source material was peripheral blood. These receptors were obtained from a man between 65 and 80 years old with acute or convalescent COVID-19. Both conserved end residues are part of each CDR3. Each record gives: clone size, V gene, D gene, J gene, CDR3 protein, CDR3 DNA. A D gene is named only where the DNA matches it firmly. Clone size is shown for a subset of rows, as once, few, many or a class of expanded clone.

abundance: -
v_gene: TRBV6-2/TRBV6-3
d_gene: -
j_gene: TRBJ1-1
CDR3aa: CASSPTGGSEAFF
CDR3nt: TGTGCCAGCAGCCCAACCGGAGGTTCTGAAGCTTTCTTT

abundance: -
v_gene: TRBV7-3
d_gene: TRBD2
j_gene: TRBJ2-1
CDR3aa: CASSPGLVEVEQFF
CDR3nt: TGTGCCAGCAGCCCGGGACTAGTCGAGGTTGAGCAGTTCTTC

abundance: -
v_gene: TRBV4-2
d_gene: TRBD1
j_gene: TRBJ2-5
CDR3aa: CASSQGTGSQETQYF
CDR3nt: TGTGCCAGCAGCCAAGGGACAGGGTCCCAAGAGACCCAGTACTTC

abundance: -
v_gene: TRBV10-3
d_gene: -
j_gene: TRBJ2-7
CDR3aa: CAISEKRGSRISEQYF
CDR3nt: TGTGCCATCAGTGAAAAACGGGGTAGCAGGATCAGCGAGCAGTACTTC

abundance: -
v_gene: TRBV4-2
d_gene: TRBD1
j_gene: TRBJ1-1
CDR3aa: CASSQDIRGRGTEAFF
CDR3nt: TGTGCCAGCAGCCAAGATATTAGGGGGCGCGGAACTGAAGCTTTCTTT

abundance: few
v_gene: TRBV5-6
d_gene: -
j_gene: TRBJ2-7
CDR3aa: CASSLRGLPHEQYF
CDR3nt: TGTGCCAGCAGCCTCCGGGGACTCCCCCACGAGCAGTACTTC

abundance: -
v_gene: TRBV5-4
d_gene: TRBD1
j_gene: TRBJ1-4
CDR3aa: CASSSRQGWRSEKLFF
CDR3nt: TGTGCCAGCAGCTCCAGACAGGGCTGGAGGAGTGAAAAACTGTTTTTT

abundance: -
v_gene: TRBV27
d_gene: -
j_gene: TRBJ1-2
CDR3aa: CASSLRQNYGYTF
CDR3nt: TGTGCCAGCAGTCTCAGACAGAACTATGGCTACACCTTC

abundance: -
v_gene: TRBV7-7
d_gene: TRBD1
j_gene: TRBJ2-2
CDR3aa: CASSPIGTANTGELFF
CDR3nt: TGTGCCAGCAGTCCAATCGGGACAGCGAACACCGGGGAGCTGTTTTTT

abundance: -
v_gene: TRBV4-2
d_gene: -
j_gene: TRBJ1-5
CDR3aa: CASSQEGTQPQHF
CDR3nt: TGTGCCAGCAGCCAAGAGGGGACACAGCCCCAGCATTTT

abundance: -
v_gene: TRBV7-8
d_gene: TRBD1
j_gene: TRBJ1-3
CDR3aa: CASSLDAGQIYF
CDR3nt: TGTGCCAGCAGCTTAGATGCGGGACAGATATATTTT

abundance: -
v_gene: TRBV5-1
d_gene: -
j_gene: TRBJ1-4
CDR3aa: CASNMGPPEEKLFF
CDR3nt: TGCGCCAGCAACATGGGCCCCCCTGAGGAAAAACTGTTTTTT

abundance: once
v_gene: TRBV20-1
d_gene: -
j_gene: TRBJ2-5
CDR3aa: CSANRIETQYF
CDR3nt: TGCAGTGCTAATAGAATCGAGACCCAGTACTTC

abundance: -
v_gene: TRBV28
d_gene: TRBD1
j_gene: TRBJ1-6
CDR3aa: CASRDTGTGWWRDSPLHF
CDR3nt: TGTGCCAGCAGAGACACCGGGACAGGGTGGTGGAGGGATTCACCCCTCCACTTT

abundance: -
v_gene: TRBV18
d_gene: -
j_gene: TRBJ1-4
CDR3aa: CASSAGANEKLFF
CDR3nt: TGTGCCAGCTCAGCAGGGGCCAATGAAAAACTGTTTTTT

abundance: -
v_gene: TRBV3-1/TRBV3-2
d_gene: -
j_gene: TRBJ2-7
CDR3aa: CASSQARSYEQYF
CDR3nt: TGTGCCAGCAGCCAGGCCCGGAGCTACGAGCAGTACTTC

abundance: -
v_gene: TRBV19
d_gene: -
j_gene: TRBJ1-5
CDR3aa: CASSRQTGGNQPQHF
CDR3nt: TGTGCCAGTAGTAGACAGACGGGGGGCAATCAGCCCCAGCATTTT

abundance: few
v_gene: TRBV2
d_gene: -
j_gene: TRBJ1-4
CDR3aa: CASRRTESDEKLFF
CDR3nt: TGTGCCAGCAGGCGGACAGAGAGCGATGAAAAACTGTTTTTT

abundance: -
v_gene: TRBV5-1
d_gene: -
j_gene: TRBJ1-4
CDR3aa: CASSPETTNEKLFF
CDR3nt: TGCGCCAGCAGCCCGGAGACAACTAATGAAAAACTGTTTTTT

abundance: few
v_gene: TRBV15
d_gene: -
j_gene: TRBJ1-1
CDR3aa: CATSADRNQAFF
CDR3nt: TGTGCCACCAGCGCAGACAGGAATCAAGCTTTCTTT

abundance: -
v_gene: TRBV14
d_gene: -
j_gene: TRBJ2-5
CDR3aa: CASSQATVQETQYF
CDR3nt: TGTGCCAGCAGCCAAGCGACAGTACAAGAGACCCAGTACTTC

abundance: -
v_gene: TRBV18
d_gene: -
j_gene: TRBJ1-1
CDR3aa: CASLKDRNTEAFF
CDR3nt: TGTGCCAGCTTAAAGGACAGGAACACTGAAGCTTTCTTT

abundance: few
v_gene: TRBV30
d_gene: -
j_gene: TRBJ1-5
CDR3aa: CAWSEGGLGRPQHF
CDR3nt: TGTGCCTGGAGCGAAGGAGGGTTGGGGCGGCCCCAGCATTTT

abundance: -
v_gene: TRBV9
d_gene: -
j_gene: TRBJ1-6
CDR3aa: CASSVDQGARSPLHF
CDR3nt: TGTGCCAGCAGCGTAGATCAGGGTGCAAGGTCACCCCTCCACTTT

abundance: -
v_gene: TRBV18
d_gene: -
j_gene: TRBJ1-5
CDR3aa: CASSDFGSPQPQHF
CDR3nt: TGTGCCAGCTCAGACTTCGGGAGTCCTCAGCCCCAGCATTTT

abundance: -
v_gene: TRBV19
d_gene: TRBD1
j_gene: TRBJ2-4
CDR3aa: CASSIGTGGLKNIQYF
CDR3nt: TGTGCCAGTAGTATAGGCACAGGGGGCCTCAAAAACATTCAGTACTTC

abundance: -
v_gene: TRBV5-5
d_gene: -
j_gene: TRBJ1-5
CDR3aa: CASSQEAGASNQPQHF
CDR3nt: TGTGCCAGCAGCCAGGAAGCGGGGGCTAGCAATCAGCCCCAGCATTTT

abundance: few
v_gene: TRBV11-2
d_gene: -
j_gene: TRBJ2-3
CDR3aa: CASSDSSFPTDTQYF
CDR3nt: TGTGCCAGCAGCGACTCTAGCTTCCCCACAGATACGCAGTATTTT

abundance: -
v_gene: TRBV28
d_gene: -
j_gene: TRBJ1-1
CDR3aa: CASSLRPTEAFF
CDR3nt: TGTGCCAGCAGTTTGAGGCCCACTGAAGCTTTCTTT

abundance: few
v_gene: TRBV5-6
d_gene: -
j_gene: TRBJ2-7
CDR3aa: CASSLAGGISLPSYEQYF
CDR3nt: TGTGCCAGCAGCTTGGCCGGGGGTATTAGCCTGCCCTCCTACGAGCAGTACTTC

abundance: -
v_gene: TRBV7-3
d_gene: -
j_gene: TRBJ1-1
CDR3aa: CASSDGGMNTEAFF
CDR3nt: TGTGCCAGCAGCGACGGGGGAATGAACACTGAAGCTTTCTTT

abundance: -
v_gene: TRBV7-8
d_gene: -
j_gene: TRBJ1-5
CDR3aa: CASSPGVGPQHF
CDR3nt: TGTGCCAGCAGCCCCGGGGTAGGACCCCAGCATTTT

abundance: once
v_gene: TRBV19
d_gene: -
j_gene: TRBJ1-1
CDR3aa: CASRFTGNTEAFF
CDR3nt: TGTGCCAGTAGATTTACAGGGAACACTGAAGCTTTCTTT

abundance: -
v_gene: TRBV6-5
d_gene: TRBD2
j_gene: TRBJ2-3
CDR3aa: CASMRLAGGTDTQYF
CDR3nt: TGTGCCAGCATGCGGCTAGCGGGAGGCACAGATACGCAGTATTTT

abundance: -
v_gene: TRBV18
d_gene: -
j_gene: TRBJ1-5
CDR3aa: CASSQNQGLEDQPQHF
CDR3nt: TGTGCCAGCTCTCAAAACCAGGGGCTAGAGGATCAGCCCCAGCATTTT

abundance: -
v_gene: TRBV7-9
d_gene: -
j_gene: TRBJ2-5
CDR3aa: CASSLIASLETQYF
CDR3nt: TGTGCCAGCAGCTTAATCGCTAGCTTGGAGACCCAGTACTTC

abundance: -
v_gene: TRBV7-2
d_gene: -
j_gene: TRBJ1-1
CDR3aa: CASSLASGSATEAFF
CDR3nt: TGTGCCAGCAGCTTAGCATCGGGTTCCGCCACTGAAGCTTTCTTT

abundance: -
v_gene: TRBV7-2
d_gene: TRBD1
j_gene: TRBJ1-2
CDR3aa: CASSQGQPGRYTF
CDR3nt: TGTGCCAGCAGCCAGGGACAGCCAGGTCGCTACACCTTC

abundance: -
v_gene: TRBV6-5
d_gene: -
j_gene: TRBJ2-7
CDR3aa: CASSYSNPRRLYF
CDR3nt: TGTGCCAGCAGTTACTCGAATCCCCGACGACTGTACTTC

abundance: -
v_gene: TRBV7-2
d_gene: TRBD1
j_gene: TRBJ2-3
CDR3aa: CASSPDRYTDTQYF
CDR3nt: TGTGCCAGCAGCCCGGACAGGTATACAGATACGCAGTATTTT

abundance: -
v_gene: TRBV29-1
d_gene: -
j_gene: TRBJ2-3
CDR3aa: CSVKGLRDTQYF
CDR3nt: TGCAGCGTTAAGGGGCTACGAGATACGCAGTATTTT

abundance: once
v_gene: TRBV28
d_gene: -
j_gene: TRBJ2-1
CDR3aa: CASLYTQGSLNEQFF
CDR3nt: TGTGCGTCCTTATACACCCAGGGAAGCCTCAATGAGCAGTTCTTC

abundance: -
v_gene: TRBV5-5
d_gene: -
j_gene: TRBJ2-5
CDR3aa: CASSLPGAEGETQYF
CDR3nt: TGTGCCAGCAGCTTGCCCGGCGCGGAGGGGGAGACCCAGTACTTC

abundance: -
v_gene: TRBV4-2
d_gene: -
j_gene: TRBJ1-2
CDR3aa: CASSLNLLDTVDGYTF
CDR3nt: TGTGCCAGCAGCCTTAACTTATTAGACACAGTCGATGGCTACACCTTC

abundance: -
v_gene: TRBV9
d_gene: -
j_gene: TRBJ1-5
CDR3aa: CASSQNSNQPQHF
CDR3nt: TGTGCCAGCAGCCAAAATAGCAATCAGCCCCAGCATTTT